Listed below are T cell receptor beta chains from one sample, sequenced in a study of cytomegalovirus exposure and HLA in healthy donors. Profiled with immunoSEQ multiplex PCR; TCRdb holds only in-frame clones, not every one. The sample lists about 89,000 clones, roughly three fifths occurring once. Material: PBMCs. These receptors were collected from a woman under 40 in good health and CMV-seronegative. Each CDR3 is given without its conserved first and last residue.

v_gene,j_gene,CDR3aa
TRBV5-1,TRBJ2-1,ASSTRFPGSGSYNEQF
TRBV7-3,TRBJ2-3,ASSLPLAGTDTQY
TRBV19,TRBJ1-2,ASSIEANRGYT
TRBV7-9,TRBJ1-1,ASSLRTVEAF
TRBV6-6,TRBJ1-1,ASTMGTGSTEAF
TRBV13,TRBJ1-5,ASSLGTGVSNQPQH
TRBV29-1,TRBJ2-7,SVGGQGYEQY
TRBV11-2,TRBJ1-1,ASSRNPGNTEAF
TRBV28,TRBJ2-5,ASTRAGVKTQY
TRBV5-1,TRBJ2-7,ASSLGQGREY
TRBV5-1,TRBJ1-2,ASSLDSNYGYT
TRBV18,TRBJ2-1,ASSPEGLAGV
TRBV18,TRBJ1-5,ASSEDRGTVSQPQH
TRBV5-1,TRBJ2-5,ASSLGLQETQY
TRBV28,TRBJ2-6,ASISAGQGPSGANVLT
TRBV6-6,TRBJ2-7,ASSYPGQGVYEQY
TRBV14,TRBJ2-7,ASSQAGSSPYEQY
TRBV6-1,TRBJ1-5,ASSEEGDQPQH
TRBV27,TRBJ2-1,ASSQTSGLGNEQF
TRBV5-8,TRBJ1-2,ASSLRQVVYGYT
TRBV2,TRBJ1-1,ASRGDRRNTEAF
TRBV4-1,TRBJ1-1,ASSQDGDYTEAF
TRBV11-2,TRBJ1-2,ASSLAGWSGYT
TRBV2,TRBJ1-2,ASTERQGANGYT
TRBV15,TRBJ1-1,ATSRTVHRETEAF
TRBV7-6,TRBJ2-7,ASSLGTETYEQY
TRBV29-1,TRBJ2-3,SVGGDTDTQY
TRBV5-1,TRBJ2-5,ASSRQGETQY
TRBV4-3,TRBJ2-3,ASSQDPTGTDTQY
TRBV29-1,TRBJ2-3,SADRGTADTQY
TRBV5-1,TRBJ2-6,ASTGITTGANVLT
TRBV28,TRBJ1-5,ASTPARGREQPQH
TRBV27,TRBJ1-2,ASSLWGRDGYT
TRBV7-2,TRBJ2-7,ASSSRDRGNEQY
TRBV19,TRBJ2-7,ATLGQVFGEQY
TRBV11-2,TRBJ2-7,ASSRGTGKLYEQY
TRBV5-1,TRBJ2-2,ASSYGLAGNTGELF
TRBV27,TRBJ2-6,ASSPTPTGANVLT
TRBV5-1,TRBJ2-7,ASSAPGGAARTSYEQY
TRBV10-2,TRBJ2-3,ASSGPAGVTTQY
TRBV4-1,TRBJ2-5,ASRRVAGGAETQY
TRBV6-5,TRBJ1-2,ASRTGGGYT
TRBV5-4,TRBJ1-6,ASSQDRGTPLH
TRBV19,TRBJ1-1,ASIPGGRTEAF
TRBV7-9,TRBJ1-4,ASSPRGGEKLF
TRBV2,TRBJ1-2,ASSVLQGIGYGYT